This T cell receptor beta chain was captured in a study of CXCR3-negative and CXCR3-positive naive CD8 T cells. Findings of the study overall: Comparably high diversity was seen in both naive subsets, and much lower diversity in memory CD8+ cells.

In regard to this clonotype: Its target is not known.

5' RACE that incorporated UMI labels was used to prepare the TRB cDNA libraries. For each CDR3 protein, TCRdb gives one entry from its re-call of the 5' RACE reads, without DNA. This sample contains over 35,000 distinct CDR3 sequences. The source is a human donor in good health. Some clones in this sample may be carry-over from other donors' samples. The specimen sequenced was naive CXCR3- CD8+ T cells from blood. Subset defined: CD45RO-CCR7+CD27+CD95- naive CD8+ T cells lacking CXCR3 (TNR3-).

CDR3 residues: CSVGQRGGNQPQHF. This chain connects TRBV29-1 to TRBJ1-5; TCRdb's assignment of TRBD1 cannot be checked, as there is no DNA. Germline loops: CDR1 SQVTM, CDR2 ANQGSEA. The CDR3 totals 14 residues.